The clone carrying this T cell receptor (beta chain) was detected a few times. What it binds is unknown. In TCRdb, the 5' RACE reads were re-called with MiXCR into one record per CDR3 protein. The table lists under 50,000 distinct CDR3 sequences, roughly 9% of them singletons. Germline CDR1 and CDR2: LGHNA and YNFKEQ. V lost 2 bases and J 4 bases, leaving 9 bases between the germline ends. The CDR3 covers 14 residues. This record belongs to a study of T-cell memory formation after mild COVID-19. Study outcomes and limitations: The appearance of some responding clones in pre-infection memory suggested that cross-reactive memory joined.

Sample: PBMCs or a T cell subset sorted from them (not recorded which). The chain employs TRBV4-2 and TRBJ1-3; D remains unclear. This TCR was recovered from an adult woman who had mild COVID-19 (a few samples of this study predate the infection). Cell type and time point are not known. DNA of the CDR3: TGTGCCAGCAGCCAAACCCCATTCGGAAACACCATATATTTT. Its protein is CASSQTPFGNTIYF.